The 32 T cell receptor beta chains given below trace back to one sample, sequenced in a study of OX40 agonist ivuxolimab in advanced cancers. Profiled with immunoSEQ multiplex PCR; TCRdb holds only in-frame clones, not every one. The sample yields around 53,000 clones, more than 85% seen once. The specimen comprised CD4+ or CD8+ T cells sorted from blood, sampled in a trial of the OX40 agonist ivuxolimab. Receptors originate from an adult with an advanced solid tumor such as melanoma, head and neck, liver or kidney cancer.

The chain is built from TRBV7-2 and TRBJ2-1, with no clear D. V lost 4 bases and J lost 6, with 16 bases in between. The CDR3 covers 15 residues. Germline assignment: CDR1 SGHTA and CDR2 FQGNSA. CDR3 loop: CASSSNPPGPNEQFF. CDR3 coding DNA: TGTGCCAGCAGCTCAAACCCTCCGGGTCCCAATGAGCAGTTCTTC.

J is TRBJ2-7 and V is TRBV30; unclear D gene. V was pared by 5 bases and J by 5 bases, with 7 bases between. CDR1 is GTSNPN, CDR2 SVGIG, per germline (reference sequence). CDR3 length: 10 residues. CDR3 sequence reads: CAWGGDEQYF. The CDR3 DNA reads TGTGCCTGGGGTGGGGACGAGCAGTACTTC.

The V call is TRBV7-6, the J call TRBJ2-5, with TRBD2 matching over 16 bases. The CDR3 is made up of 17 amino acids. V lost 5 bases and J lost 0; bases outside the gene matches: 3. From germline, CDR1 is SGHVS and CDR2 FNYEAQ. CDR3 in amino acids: CASSPGLAGGYQETQYF. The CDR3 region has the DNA TGTGCCAGCAGCCCGGGACTAGCGGGAGGGTACCAAGAGACCCAGTACTTC.

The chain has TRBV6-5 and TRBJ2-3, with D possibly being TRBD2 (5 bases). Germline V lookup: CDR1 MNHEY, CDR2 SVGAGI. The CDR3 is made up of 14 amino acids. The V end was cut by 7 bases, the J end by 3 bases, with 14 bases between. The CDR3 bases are TGTGCCAGCAAGGGCGGGCTAGGGACAGATACGCAGTATTTT. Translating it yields CASKGGLGTDTQYF.

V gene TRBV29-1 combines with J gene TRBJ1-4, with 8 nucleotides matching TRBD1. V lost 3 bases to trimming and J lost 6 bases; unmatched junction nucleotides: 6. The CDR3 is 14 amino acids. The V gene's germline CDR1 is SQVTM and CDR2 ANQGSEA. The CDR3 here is CSVELDREDEKLFF. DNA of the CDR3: TGCAGCGTTGAGCTGGACAGGGAGGATGAAAAACTGTTTTTT.

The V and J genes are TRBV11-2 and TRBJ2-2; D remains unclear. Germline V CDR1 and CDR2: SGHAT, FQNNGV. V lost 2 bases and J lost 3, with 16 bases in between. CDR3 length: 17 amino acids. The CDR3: CASSLTPGFSYTGELFF. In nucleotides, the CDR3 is TGTGCCAGCAGCTTAACGCCCGGGTTCAGTTACACCGGGGAGCTGTTTTTT. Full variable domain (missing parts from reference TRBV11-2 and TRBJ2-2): EAGVAQSPRYKIIEKRQSVAFWCNPISGHATLYWYQQILGQGPKLLIQFQNNGVVDDSQLPKDRFSAERLKGVDSTLKIQPAKLEDSAVYLCASSLTPGFSYTGELFFGEGSRLTVL.

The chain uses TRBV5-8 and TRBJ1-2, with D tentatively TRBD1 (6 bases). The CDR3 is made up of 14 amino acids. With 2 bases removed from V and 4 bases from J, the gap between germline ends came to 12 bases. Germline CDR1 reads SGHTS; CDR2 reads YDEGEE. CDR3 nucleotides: TGTGCCAGCAGCTTCGAGGGGGAGGGCTATGGCTACACCTTC. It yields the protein CASSFEGEGYGYTF. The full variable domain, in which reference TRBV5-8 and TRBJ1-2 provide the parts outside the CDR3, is EAGVTQSPTHLIKTRGQQATLRCSPISGHTSVYWYQQALGLGLQFLLWYDEGEERNRGNFPPRFSGRQFPNYSSELNVNALELEDSALYLCASSFEGEGYGYTFGSGTRLTVV.

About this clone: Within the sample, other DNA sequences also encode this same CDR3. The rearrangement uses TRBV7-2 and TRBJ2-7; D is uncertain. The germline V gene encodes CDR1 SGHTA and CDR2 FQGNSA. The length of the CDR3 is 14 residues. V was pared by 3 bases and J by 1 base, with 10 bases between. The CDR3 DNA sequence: TGTGCCAGCAGCTTCGGTCTCGTTTCCTACGAGCAGTACTTC. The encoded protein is CASSFGLVSYEQYF. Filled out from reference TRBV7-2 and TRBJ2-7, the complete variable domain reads GAGVSQSPSNKVTEKGKDVELRCDPISGHTALYWYRQSLGQGLEFLIYFQGNSAPDKSGLPSDRFSAERTGGSVSTLTIQRTQQEDSAVYLCASSFGLVSYEQYFGPGTRLTVT.

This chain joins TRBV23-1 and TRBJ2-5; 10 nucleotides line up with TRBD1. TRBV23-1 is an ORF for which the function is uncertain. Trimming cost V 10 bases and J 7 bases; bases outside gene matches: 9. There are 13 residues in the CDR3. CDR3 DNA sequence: TGCGCCATCCGGACAGGGGGGTCGGGGACCCAGTACTTC. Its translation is CAIRTGGSGTQYF.

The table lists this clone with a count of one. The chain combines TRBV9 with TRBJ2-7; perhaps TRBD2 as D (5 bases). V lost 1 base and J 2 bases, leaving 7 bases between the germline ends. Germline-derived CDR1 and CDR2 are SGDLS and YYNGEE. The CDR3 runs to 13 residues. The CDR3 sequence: CASSVSSAYEQYF. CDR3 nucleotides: TGTGCCAGCAGCGTAAGTAGCGCCTACGAGCAGTACTTC.

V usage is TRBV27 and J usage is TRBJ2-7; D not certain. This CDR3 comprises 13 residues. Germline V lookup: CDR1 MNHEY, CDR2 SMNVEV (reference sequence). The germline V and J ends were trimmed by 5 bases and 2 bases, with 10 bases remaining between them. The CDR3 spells CASSMAVAYEQYF. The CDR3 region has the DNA TGTGCCAGCAGTATGGCGGTAGCCTACGAGCAGTACTTC.

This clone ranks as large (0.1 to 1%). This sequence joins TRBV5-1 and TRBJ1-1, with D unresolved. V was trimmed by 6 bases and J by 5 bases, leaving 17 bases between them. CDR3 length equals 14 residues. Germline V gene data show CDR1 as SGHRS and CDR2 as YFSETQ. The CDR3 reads CASTDEGYGTEAFF. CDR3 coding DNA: TGCGCCAGCACCGATGAGGGCTACGGGACTGAAGCTTTCTTT.

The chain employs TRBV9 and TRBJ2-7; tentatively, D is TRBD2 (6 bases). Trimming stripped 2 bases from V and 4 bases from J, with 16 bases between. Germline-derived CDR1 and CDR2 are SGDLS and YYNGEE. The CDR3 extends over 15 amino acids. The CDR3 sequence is CASSVSPTGTYEQYF. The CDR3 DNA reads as TGTGCCAGCAGCGTCTCCCCGACCGGGACTTACGAGCAGTACTTC.

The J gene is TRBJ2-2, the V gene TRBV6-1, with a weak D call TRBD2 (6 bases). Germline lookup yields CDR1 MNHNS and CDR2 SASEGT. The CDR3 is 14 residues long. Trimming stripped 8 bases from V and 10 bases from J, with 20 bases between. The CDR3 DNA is TGTGCCAGCCTCGGACTACTCGGTGGTGAGGAGCTGTTTTTT. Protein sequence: CASLGLLGGEELFF.

CDR3 region: CATSREGRTHEAFF. Here the CDR3 DNA reads TGTGCCACCAGCAGAGAGGGGCGGACTCATGAAGCTTTCTTT. This chain uses TRBV15 with TRBJ1-1; perhaps TRBD1 as D (5 bases). Trimming stripped 0 bases from V and 7 bases from J, with 12 bases between. This CDR3 comprises 14 residues. Germline values: CDR1 LNHNV, CDR2 YYDKDF (reference sequence).

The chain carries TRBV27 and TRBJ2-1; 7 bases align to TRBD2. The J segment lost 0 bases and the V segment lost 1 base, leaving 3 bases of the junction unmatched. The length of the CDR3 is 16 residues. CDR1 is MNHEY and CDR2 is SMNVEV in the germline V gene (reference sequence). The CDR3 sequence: CASSLYGGSSYNEQFF. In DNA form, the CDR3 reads TGTGCCAGCAGTTTATACGGCGGGAGCTCCTACAATGAGCAGTTCTTC.

The CDR3 DNA is TGCGCCAGCAGCCAGACCCGGACAGGGACATACGAAGCTTTCTTT. Translating gives CASSQTRTGTYEAFF. The V call is TRBV4-1, the J call TRBJ1-1, with TRBD1 matching over 8 bases. V gave up 3 bases and J gave up 8 bases; unmatched junction bases: 11. Germline V gene sequence: CDR1 MGHRA, CDR2 YSYEKL. The CDR3 is 15 amino acids.

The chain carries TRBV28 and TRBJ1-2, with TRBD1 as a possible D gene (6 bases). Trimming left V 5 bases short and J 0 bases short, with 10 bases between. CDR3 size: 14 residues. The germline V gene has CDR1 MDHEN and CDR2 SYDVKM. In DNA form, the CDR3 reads TGTGCCAGCAGTGAGACAGGCCCTAACTATGGCTACACCTTC. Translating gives CASSETGPNYGYTF.

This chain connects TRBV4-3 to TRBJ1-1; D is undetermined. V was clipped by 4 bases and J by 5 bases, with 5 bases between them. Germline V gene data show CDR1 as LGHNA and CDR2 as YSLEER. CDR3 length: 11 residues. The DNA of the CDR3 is TGCGCCAGCAGCCGGGGTACTGAAGCTTTCTTT. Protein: CASSRGTEAFF.

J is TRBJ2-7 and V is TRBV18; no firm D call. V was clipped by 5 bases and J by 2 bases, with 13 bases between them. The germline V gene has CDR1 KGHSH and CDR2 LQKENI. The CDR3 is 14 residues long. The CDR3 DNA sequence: TGTGCCAGCTCAGCCGGTCGGGCAGCCTACGAGCAGTACTTC. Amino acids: CASSAGRAAYEQYF.

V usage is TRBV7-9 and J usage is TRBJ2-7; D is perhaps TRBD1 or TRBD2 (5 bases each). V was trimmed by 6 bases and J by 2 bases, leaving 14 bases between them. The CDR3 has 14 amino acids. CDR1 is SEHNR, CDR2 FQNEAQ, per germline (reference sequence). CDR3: CASSSPGDAYEQYF. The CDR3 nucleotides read TGTGCCAGCAGTTCCCCCGGGGACGCCTACGAGCAGTACTTC.

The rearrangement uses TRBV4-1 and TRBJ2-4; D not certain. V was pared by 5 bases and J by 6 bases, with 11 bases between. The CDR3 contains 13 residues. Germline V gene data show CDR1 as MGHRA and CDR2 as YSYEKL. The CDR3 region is CASSTSWGNIQYF. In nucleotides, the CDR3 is TGCGCCAGCAGCACATCATGGGGAAACATTCAGTACTTC.

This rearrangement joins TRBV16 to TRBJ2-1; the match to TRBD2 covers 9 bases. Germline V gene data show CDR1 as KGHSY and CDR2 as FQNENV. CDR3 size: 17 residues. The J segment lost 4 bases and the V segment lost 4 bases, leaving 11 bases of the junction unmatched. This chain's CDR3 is CASSPFNSGRPYNEQFF. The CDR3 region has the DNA TGTGCCAGCAGCCCCTTTAATAGCGGGAGACCATACAATGAGCAGTTCTTC.

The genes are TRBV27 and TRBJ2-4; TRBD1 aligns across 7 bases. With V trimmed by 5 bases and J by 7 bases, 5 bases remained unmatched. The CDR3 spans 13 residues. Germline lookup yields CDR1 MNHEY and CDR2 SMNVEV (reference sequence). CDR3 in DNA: TGTGCCAGCAGTATTACAGGGGAGAACATTCAGTACTTC. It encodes CASSITGENIQYF.

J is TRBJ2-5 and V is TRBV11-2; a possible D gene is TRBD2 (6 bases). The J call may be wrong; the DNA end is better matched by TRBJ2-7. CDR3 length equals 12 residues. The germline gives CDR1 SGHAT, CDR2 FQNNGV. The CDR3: CASSAGPYEQYF. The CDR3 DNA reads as TGTGCCAGCAGCGCGGGACCATACGAGCAGTACTTC.

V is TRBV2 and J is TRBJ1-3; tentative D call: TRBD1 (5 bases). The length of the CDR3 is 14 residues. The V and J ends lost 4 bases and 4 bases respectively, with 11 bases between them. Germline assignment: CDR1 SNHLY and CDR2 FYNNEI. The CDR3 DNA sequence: TGTGCCAGCAGTGCGTCAGGGACCGGAAACACCATATATTTT. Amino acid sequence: CASSASGTGNTIYF.

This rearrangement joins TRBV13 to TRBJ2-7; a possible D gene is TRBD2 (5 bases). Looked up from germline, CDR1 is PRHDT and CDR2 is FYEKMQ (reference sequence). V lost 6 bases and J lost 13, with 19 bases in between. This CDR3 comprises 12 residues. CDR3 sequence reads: CASSQAAELLYF. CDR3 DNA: TGTGCCAGCAGTCAAGCGGCAGAATTACTTTACTTC. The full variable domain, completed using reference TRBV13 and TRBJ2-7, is AAGVIQSPRHLIKEKRETATLKCYPIPRHDTVYWYQQGPGQDPQFLISFYEKMQSDKGSIPDRFSAQQFSDYHSELNMSSLELGDSALYFCASSQAAELLYFGPGTRLTVT.

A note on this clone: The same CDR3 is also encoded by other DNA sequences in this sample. The CDR3 DNA follows: TGTGCCAGCAGCTTAGAACAGAGCTACGAGCAGTACTTC. Translation: CASSLEQSYEQYF. V and J are TRBV11-2 and TRBJ2-7; D is unresolved. The CDR3 contains 13 residues. V was clipped by 0 bases and J by 3 bases, with 6 bases between them. Germline V CDR1 and CDR2: SGHAT, FQNNGV.

CDR3 sequence (DNA): TGTGCCAGCAGTCCCATGGCAGAGTGGACTGAAGCTTTCTTT. Its translation is CASSPMAEWTEAFF. This chain links TRBV28 with TRBJ1-1; D is undetermined. The CDR3 totals 14 residues. V shed 5 bases and J shed 5 bases, with 15 bases lying between them. The V gene's germline CDR1 is MDHEN and CDR2 SYDVKM.

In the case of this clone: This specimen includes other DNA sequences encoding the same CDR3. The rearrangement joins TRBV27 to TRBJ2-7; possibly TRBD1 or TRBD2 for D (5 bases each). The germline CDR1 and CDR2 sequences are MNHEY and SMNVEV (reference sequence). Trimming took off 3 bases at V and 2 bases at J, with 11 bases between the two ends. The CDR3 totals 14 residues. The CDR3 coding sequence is TGTGCCAGCAGTTTTAATCAGGGAGCCTACGAGCAGTACTTC. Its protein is CASSFNQGAYEQYF.

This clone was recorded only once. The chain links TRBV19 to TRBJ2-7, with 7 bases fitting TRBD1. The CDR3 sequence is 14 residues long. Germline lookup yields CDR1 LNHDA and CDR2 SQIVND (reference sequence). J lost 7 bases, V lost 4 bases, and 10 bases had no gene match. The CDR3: CASSKGAANSEQYF. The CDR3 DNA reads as TGTGCCAGTAGTAAGGGGGCGGCGAATTCGGAGCAGTACTTC.

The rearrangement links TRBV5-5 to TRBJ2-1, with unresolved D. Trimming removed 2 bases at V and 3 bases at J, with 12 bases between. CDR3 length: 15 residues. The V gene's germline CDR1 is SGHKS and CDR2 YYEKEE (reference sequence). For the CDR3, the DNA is TGTGCCAGCAGCTTATCGCTGGTTAACTACAATGAGCAGTTCTTC. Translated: CASSLSLVNYNEQFF.